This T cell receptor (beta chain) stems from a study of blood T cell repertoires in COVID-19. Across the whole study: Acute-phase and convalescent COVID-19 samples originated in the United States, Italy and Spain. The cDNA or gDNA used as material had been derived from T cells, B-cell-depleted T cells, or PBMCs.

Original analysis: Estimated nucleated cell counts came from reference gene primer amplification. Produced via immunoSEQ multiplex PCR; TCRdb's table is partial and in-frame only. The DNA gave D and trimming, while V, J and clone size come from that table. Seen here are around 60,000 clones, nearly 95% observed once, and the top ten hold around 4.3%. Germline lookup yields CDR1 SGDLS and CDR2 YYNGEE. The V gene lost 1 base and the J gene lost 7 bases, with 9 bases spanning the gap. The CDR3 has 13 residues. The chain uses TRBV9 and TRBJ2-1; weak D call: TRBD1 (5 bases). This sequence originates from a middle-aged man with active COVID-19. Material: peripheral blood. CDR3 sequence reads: CASSVHWTNEQFF. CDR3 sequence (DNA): TGTGCCAGCAGCGTACACTGGACAAATGAGCAGTTCTTC.